A selection of T cell receptor beta chains follows, all from one sample in a study of technical replicates of blood from a handful of donors. Here immunoSEQ multiplex PCR was the method, and the copy in TCRdb shows in-frame clones only, minus some. The sample consists of tens of thousands of clones, 80% to 95% of them appearing once. Sequences were obtained from T cells isolated from PBMCs. All receptors derive from a human donor in good health. CDR3s include the opening cysteine and the closing phenylalanine or tryptophan. Fields, in order: clone size, J gene, CDR3 length, D gene, V gene, CDR3 DNA, CDR3 protein. D genes are given only for firm matches. Size values are once, few and many counts, or a class for expanded clones, and some rows have none.

.,TRBJ2-3,13,.,TRBV5-1,TGCGCCAGCAGCTTGAACGGTGACAATACGCAGTATTTT,CASSLNGDNTQYF
.,TRBJ1-5,14,.,TRBV7-3,TGTGCCAGCAGCCTCGGGGTTAGCGGCCAGCCCCAGCATTTT,CASSLGVSGQPQHF
.,TRBJ2-1,15,.,TRBV4-3,TGCGCCAGCAGCCAAGACAGTGCGGTCTACAATGAGCAGTTCTTC,CASSQDSAVYNEQFF
once,TRBJ2-1,14,TRBD2,TRBV5-1,TGCGCCAGCAGGTTAGCGGGAGCCTCGAATGAGCAGTTCTTC,CASRLAGASNEQFF
.,TRBJ2-5,13,.,TRBV5-4,TGTGCCAGCAGCCTAAGCGGCTCAGAGACCCAGTACTTC,CASSLSGSETQYF
.,TRBJ1-1,11,.,TRBV7-2,TGTGCCAGCAGCCGTGCGGAGGTAGCTTTCTTT,CASSRAEVAFF
.,TRBJ1-2,14,.,TRBV11-3,TGTGCCAGCAGCCCACTGACAACTAACTATGGCTACACCTTC,CASSPLTTNYGYTF
few,TRBJ1-1,13,.,TRBV4-2,TGTGCCAGCAGCCAGTCCCGGGAGGTGGTCGCTTTCTTT,CASSQSREVVAFF
.,TRBJ2-2,17,.,TRBV5-5,TGTGCCAGCAGCTTGGTGGTCCTTGGCTTGAACACCGGGGAGCTGTTTTTT,CASSLVVLGLNTGELFF
.,TRBJ2-7,16,TRBD2,TRBV5-1,TGCGCCAGCAGCTTACCTCAGGCGGGAGGCGGGGACGAGCAGTACTTC,CASSLPQAGGGDEQYF
.,TRBJ2-7,15,TRBD2,TRBV5-1,TGCGCCAGCAGCCCCCGGACTAGCGGGACCGACGAGCAGTACTTC,CASSPRTSGTDEQYF
once,TRBJ2-4,14,.,TRBV6-1,TGTGCCAGCAGCCCGATCACTTTAGGAGACATTCAGTACTTC,CASSPITLGDIQYF
once,TRBJ1-1,15,.,TRBV6-1,TGTGCCAGCAGCGCTGAACCAACGGGGAACACTGAAGCTTTCTTT,CASSAEPTGNTEAFF
.,TRBJ2-1,17,TRBD2,TRBV14,TGTGCCAGCAGCCAAGATCGCGGGAGGTCAATTAGGAATGAGCAGTTCTTC,CASSQDRGRSIRNEQFF